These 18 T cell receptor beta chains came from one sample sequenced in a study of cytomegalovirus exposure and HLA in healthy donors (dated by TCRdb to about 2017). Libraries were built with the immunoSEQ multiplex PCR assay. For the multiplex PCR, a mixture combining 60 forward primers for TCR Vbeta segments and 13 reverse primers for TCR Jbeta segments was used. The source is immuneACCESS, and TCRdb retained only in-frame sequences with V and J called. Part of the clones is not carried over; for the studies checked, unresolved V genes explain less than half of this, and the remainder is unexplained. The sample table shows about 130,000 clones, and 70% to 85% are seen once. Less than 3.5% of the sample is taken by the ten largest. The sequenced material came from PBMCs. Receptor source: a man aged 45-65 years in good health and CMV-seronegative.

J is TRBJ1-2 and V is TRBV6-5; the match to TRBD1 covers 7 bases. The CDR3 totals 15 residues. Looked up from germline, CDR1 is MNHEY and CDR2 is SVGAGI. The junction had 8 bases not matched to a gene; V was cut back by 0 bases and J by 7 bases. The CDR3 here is CASSYSRQGGGGYTF. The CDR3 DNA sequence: TGTGCCAGCAGTTACTCCCGCCAGGGGGGAGGTGGCTACACCTTC.

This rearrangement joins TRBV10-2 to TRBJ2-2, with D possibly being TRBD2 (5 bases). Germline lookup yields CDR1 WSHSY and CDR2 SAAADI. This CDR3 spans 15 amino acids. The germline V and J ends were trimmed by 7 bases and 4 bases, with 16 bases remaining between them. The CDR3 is CASTADSEGTGELFF. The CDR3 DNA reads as TGCGCCAGCACCGCTGATAGCGAGGGCACCGGGGAGCTGTTTTTT.

The CDR3 is CASSSRIGYTF. As DNA, the CDR3 is TGTGCCAGCAGTTCCAGGATAGGCTACACCTTC. The genes are TRBV5-5 and TRBJ1-2; the D is unclear. Looked up from germline, CDR1 is SGHKS and CDR2 is YYEKEE (reference sequence). This CDR3 has 11 amino acids. The germline V and J ends were trimmed by 5 bases and 8 bases, with 10 bases remaining between them.

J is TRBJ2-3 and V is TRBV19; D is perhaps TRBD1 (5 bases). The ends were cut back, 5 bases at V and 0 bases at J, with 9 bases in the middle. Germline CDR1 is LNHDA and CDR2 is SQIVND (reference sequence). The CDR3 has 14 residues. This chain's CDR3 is CASSEQASTDTQYF. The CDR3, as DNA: TGTGCCAGTAGTGAACAGGCTAGCACAGATACGCAGTATTTT.

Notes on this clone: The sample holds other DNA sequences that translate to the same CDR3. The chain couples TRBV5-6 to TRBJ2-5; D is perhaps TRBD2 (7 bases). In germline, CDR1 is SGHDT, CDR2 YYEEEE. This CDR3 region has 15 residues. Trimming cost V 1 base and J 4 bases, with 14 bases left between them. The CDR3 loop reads CASSLLGGRGETQYF. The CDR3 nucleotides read TGTGCCAGCAGCTTGTTGGGGGGGCGGGGAGAGACCCAGTACTTC.

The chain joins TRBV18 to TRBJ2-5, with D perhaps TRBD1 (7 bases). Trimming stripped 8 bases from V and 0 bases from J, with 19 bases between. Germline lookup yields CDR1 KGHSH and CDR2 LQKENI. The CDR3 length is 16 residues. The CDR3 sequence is CASPFPPGGYQETQYF. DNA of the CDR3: TGTGCCAGCCCATTCCCCCCAGGGGGGTACCAAGAGACCCAGTACTTC.

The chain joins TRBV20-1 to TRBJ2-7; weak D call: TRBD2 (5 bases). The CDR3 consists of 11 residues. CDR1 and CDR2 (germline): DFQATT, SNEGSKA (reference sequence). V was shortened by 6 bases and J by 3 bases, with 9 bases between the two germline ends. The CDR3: CSANRDYEQYF. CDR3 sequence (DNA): TGCAGTGCAAACCGGGACTACGAGCAGTACTTC.

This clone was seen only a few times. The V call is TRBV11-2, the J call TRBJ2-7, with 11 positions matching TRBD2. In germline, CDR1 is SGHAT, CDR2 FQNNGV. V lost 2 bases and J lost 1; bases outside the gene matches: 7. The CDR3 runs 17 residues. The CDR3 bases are TGTGCCAGCAGCTTAATAACAAGACTAGCGGGGTCCTACGAGCAGTACTTC. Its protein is CASSLITRLAGSYEQYF.

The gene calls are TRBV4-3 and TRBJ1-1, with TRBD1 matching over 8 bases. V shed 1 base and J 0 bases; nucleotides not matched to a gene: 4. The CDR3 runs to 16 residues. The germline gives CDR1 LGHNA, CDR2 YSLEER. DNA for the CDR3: TGCGCCAGCAGCCAAGGACAGGGGCTTATGAACACTGAAGCTTTCTTT. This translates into CASSQGQGLMNTEAFF.

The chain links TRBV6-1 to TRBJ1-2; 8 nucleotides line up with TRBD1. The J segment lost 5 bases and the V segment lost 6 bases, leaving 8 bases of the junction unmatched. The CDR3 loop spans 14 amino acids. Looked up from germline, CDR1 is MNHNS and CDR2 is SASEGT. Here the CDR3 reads CASSFLDRVYGYTF. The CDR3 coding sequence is TGTGCCAGCAGCTTCCTGGACAGGGTTTATGGCTACACCTTC.

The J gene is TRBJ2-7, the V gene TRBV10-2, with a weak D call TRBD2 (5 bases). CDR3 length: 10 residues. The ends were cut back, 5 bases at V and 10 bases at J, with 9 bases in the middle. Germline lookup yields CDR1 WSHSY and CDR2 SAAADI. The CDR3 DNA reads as TGCGCCAGCAGTTCGGGGTATCAGTACTTC. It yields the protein CASSSGYQYF.

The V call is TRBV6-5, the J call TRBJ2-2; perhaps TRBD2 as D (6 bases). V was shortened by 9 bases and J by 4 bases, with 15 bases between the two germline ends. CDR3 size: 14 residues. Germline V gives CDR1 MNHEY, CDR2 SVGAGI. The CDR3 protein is CASNRGLSTGELFF. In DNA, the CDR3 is TGTGCCAGTAACCGGGGACTCTCCACCGGGGAGCTGTTTTTT.

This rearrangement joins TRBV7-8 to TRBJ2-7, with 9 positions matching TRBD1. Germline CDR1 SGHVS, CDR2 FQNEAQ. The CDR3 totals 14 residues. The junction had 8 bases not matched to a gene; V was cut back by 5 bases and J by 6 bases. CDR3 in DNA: TGTGCCAGCAGCCCCGGGACAGGGCGTACCGAGCAGTACTTC. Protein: CASSPGTGRTEQYF. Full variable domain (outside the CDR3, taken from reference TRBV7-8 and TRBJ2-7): GAGVSQSPRYKVAKRGQDVALRCDPISGHVSLFWYQQALGQGPEFLTYFQNEAQLDKSGLPSDRFFAERPEGSVSTLKIQRTQQEDSAVYLCASSPGTGRTEQYFGPGTRLTVT.

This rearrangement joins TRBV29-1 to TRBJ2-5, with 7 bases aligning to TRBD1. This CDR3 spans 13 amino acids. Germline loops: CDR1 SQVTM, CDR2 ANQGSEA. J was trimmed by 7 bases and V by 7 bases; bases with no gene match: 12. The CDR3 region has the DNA TGCAGCGCCATAAGAGGGGGCCAGGGGACCCAGTACTTC. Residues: CSAIRGGQGTQYF.

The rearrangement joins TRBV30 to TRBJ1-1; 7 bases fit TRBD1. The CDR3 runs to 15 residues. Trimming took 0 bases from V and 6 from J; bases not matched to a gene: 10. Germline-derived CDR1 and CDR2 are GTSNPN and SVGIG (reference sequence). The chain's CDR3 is CAWSVPGQTRPEAFF. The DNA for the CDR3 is TGTGCCTGGAGTGTCCCGGGACAGACCCGACCTGAAGCTTTCTTT.

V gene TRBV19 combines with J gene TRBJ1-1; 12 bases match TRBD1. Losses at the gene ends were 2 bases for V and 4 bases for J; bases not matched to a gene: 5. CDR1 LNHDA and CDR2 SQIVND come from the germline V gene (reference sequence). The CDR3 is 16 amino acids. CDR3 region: CASSIRDRGLGTEAFF. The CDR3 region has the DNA TGTGCCAGTAGTATACGGGACAGGGGGCTGGGCACTGAAGCTTTCTTT.

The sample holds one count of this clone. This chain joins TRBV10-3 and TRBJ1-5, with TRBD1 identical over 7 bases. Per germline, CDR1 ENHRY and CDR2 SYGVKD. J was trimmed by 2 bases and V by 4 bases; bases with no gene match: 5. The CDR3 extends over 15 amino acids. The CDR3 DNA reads TGTGCCATCAGTGCGACAGGGTGGGGCAATCAGCCCCAGCATTTT. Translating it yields CAISATGWGNQPQHF.

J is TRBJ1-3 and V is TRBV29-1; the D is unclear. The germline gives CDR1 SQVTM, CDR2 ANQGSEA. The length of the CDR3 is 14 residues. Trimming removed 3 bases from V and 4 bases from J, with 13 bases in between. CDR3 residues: CSVDLAGRGNTIYF. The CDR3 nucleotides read TGCAGCGTTGATCTGGCAGGCCGGGGAAACACCATATATTTT.